This TCR beta chain was recovered during a study of blood T cells in healthy people across ages. Study-level points and caveats: Diversity figures based on one million T cells were deemed too low.

This clonotype occurred a few times. Its antigen is unidentified. A second about 6 to 12 cycle PCR used barcoded and J-beta primers. TCRdb re-called the 5' RACE reads with MiXCR, one entry per CDR3 protein. The sample lists more than 750,000 distinct CDR3 sequences; 29% were seen once. Germline CDR1 reads SGHDT; CDR2 reads YYEEEE. The CDR3 loop spans 15 amino acids. V lost 2 bases to trimming and J lost 4 bases, with 13 bases between them. This sample also belongs to another study, concerning T cells of mothers and their children. That publication notes: Donors were three healthy Caucasian mothers and their six children. Maternal samples each gave over 8 million TCR beta CDR3 reads, and child samples 2.5 million to 3.5 million each. Not a single persistent microchimeric T cell clone was detected.

The sequenced sample consisted of blood. The receptor was derived from a woman between 35 and 50 years old in good health. The genes are TRBV5-6 and TRBJ2-1; no clear D gene. The chain's CDR3 is CASSFRDTEYNEQFF. In DNA form, the CDR3 reads TGTGCCAGCAGCTTCCGAGACACCGAGTACAATGAGCAGTTCTTC.